These 24 T cell receptor beta chains came from one sample sequenced in a study of blood T cell repertoires in COVID-19. The data were produced by immunoSEQ multiplex PCR, yet TCRdb's version contains in-frame clones alone and is incomplete. In the table there are under 140,000 clones, over 65% of which are singletons. Sequences were obtained from peripheral blood. The receptor set was obtained from a woman at least 80 years old with acute or convalescent COVID-19.

The V call is TRBV3-1 (or the pseudogene TRBV3-2), the J call TRBJ1-6; D not certain. This CDR3 comprises 15 residues. The germline V gene has CDR1 LGHDT and CDR2 YNNKEL (reference sequence). Trimming cost V 0 bases and J 10 bases, with 13 bases left between them. CDR3 region: CASSQDQRDWSPLHF. Written as DNA, the CDR3 is TGTGCCAGCAGCCAAGACCAACGGGATTGGTCACCCCTCCACTTT.

The sample holds a few counts of this clone. This chain joins TRBV6-5 and TRBJ2-7, with 7 bases identical to TRBD1. The CDR3 is 15 residues long. CDR1 is MNHEY and CDR2 is SVGAGI in the germline V gene. V lost 0 bases to trimming and J lost 3 bases; unmatched junction nucleotides: 5. For the CDR3, the DNA is TGTGCCAGCAGTTACTCGTTCGGACAGGACTACGAGCAGTACTTC. It translates to CASSYSFGQDYEQYF.

The chain is built from TRBV27 and TRBJ1-2, with 7 nucleotides matching TRBD1. After removal of 4 bases from V and 2 bases from J, the junction contained 4 bases not matched to a gene. CDR3 size: 14 residues. Germline CDR1 and CDR2: MNHEY and SMNVEV (reference sequence). The CDR3 DNA follows: TGTGCCAGCAGTTCATCACAGGGGAACTATGGCTACACCTTC. Its translation is CASSSSQGNYGYTF.

This clone was counted once. The chain carries TRBV10-2 and TRBJ1-4, with no clear D. Germline CDR1 WSHSY, CDR2 SAAADI. CDR3 length: 16 amino acids. V dropped 3 bases and J dropped 7 bases, with 18 bases sitting between them. This CDR3 is CASSDPPAPRGEKLFF. Written as DNA, the CDR3 is TGCGCCAGCAGTGACCCCCCCGCCCCAAGAGGTGAAAAACTGTTTTTT.

The chain joins TRBV10-3 to TRBJ2-7; 7 nucleotides align to TRBD1. This CDR3 is built from 14 residues. V was clipped by 5 bases and J by 2 bases; unmatched bases: 6. Germline V lookup: CDR1 ENHRY, CDR2 SYGVKD. CDR3 loop: CAISRQGNTYEQYF. CDR3 coding DNA: TGTGCCATCAGTCGACAGGGAAACACCTACGAGCAGTACTTC.

The chain links TRBV5-1 to TRBJ1-2; 7 bases match TRBD1. The V and J ends lost 4 bases and 8 bases, in that order; junction bases with no gene match: 5. The CDR3 extends over 12 amino acids. Germline V gene data show CDR1 as SGHRS and CDR2 as YFSETQ. This CDR3 reads CASSPGQAGYTF. As DNA, the CDR3 is TGCGCCAGCAGCCCCGGACAGGCCGGCTACACCTTC. Looking up the rest from reference TRBV5-1 and TRBJ1-2 gives the full variable domain: KAGVTQTPRYLIKTRGQQVTLSCSPISGHRSVSWYQQTPGQGLQFLFEYFSETQRNKGNFPGRFSGRQFSNSRSEMNVSTLELGDSALYLCASSPGQAGYTFGSGTRLTVV.

J is TRBJ2-7 and V is TRBV5-5; weak D call: TRBD2 (6 bases). Germline V gene sequence: CDR1 SGHKS, CDR2 YYEKEE (reference sequence). The CDR3 runs to 16 residues. Trimming left V 4 bases short and J 0 bases short, with 17 bases between. The DNA for the CDR3 is TGTGCCAGCAGCCCTAGGGGACTCTTGAGCTCCTACGAGCAGTACTTC. Amino acid sequence: CASSPRGLLSSYEQYF.

The chain joins TRBV12-2 to TRBJ1-5. TRBV12-2 is annotated as a pseudogene. This CDR3 is built from 11 residues. The CDR3 spells CASRPFQPQHF. The CDR3, as DNA: TGTGCAAGTCGCCCTTTTCAGCCCCAGCATTTT.

J is TRBJ1-2 and V is TRBV27; D perhaps matches TRBD1 (5 bases). Germline values: CDR1 MNHEY, CDR2 SMNVEV (reference sequence). This CDR3 comprises 12 residues. The V end was cut by 3 bases, the J end by 6 bases, with 8 bases between. The DNA for the CDR3 is TGTGCCAGCAGTTTGCAGGGAAATGGCTACACCTTC. This translates into CASSLQGNGYTF.

The chain employs TRBV7-9 and TRBJ2-3; 13 positions agree with TRBD2. Germline V gene sequence: CDR1 SEHNR, CDR2 FQNEAQ (reference sequence). With V trimmed by 4 bases and J by 9 bases, 7 bases remained unmatched. The CDR3 is 15 amino acids. This CDR3 reads CASSSTSGGAGTQYF. Written as DNA, the CDR3 is TGTGCCAGCAGCTCTACTAGCGGGGGGGCGGGAACGCAGTATTTT.

The genes are TRBV9 and TRBJ1-3, with D unresolved. This CDR3 is built from 13 residues. Deletions cut 0 bases from V and 4 bases from J, with 5 bases between. Germline V gives CDR1 SGDLS, CDR2 YYNGEE. The CDR3 region is CASSVGPGNTIYF. DNA of the CDR3: TGTGCCAGCAGCGTAGGGCCGGGAAACACCATATATTTT.

The CDR3 region has the DNA TGTGCCAGCAGCGGACGACAGGGACGGACGGCTGAAGCTTTCTTT. It translates to CASSGRQGRTAEAFF. The V call is TRBV6-5, the J call TRBJ1-1; 7 bases align to TRBD1. Germline V gene sequence: CDR1 MNHEY, CDR2 SVGAGI. This CDR3 has 15 residues. Germline trimming cut 6 bases from V and 6 bases from J; bases unmatched to any gene: 13.

CDR3 sequence reads: CASSFAGGTEAFF. The CDR3 region has the DNA TGTGCCAGCAGTTTCGCAGGTGGGACTGAAGCTTTCTTT. The V call is TRBV12-3 or TRBV12-4, the J call TRBJ1-1; D uncertain. V was shortened by 3 bases and J by 5 bases, with 10 bases between the two germline ends. The CDR3 is 13 amino acids.

V is TRBV7-9 and J is TRBJ1-1; perhaps TRBD1 as D (5 bases). CDR1 and CDR2 (germline): SEHNR, FQNEAQ (reference sequence). This CDR3 comprises 12 residues. Deletions cut 1 base from V and 11 bases from J, with 11 bases between. The CDR3 loop is CASSLVRGRAFF. CDR3 coding DNA: TGTGCCAGCAGCTTAGTTAGGGGTAGGGCTTTCTTT. The variable domain in full, completed from reference TRBV7-9 and TRBJ1-1, reads DTGVSQNPRHKITKRGQNVTFRCDPISEHNRLYWYRQTLGQGPEFLTYFQNEAQLEKSRLLSDRFSAERPKGSFSTLEIQRTEQGDSAMYLCASSLVRGRAFFGQGTRLTVV.

This chain uses TRBV10-3 with TRBJ2-7; 9 bases are a match to TRBD2. The germline V gene encodes CDR1 ENHRY and CDR2 SYGVKD. The CDR3 contains 14 residues. V dropped 11 bases and J dropped 5; count of bases not matched to a gene: 13. The CDR3 is CAVSRGGRVDEQYF. DNA of the CDR3: TGTGCCGTTTCGCGGGGGGGCAGGGTCGACGAGCAGTACTTC.

This clone was seen more than once but under ten times. The rearrangement links TRBV21-1 to TRBJ2-2; no check of the table's D call, TRBD1, against the DNA was made. TRBV21-1 is annotated as a pseudogene. The CDR3 spans 16 residues. The CDR3 protein is CASSKVRVQWTGELFF. CDR3 nucleotide sequence: TGTGCCAGCAGCAAAGTCAGGGTACAGTGGACCGGGGAGCTGTTTTTT.

The rearrangement uses TRBV28 and TRBJ1-1; TRBD1 might be the D (6 bases). V lost 7 bases and J 7 bases, leaving 22 bases between the germline ends. This CDR3 region has 15 residues. From germline, CDR1 is MDHEN and CDR2 SYDVKM. This chain's CDR3 is CASTGSRGNRGEAFF. DNA of the CDR3: TGTGCCAGCACCGGCTCAAGGGGGAATAGGGGTGAAGCTTTCTTT.

The chain couples TRBV12-3 or TRBV12-4 to TRBJ2-5, with D possibly being TRBD2 (5 bases). This CDR3 is 13 amino acids long. Trimming removed 3 bases at V and 2 bases at J, with 7 bases between. The chain's CDR3 is CASSLGGQETQYF. The CDR3 DNA sequence: TGTGCCAGCAGTTTGGGCGGGCAAGAGACCCAGTACTTC.

V usage is TRBV3-1 (or the pseudogene TRBV3-2) and J usage is TRBJ2-7; D is perhaps TRBD1 (5 bases). The CDR3 has 17 residues. The V end lost 1 base, the J end lost 2 bases, and 18 bases lay between the germline ends. Germline CDR1 and CDR2: LGHDT and YNNKEL (reference sequence). The CDR3 DNA reads as TGTGCCAGCAGCCAAGCATTTGGTGTCCAGGGTACCTACGAGCAGTACTTC. Translated, it gives CASSQAFGVQGTYEQYF.

V is TRBV9 and J is TRBJ2-7, with 14 positions matching TRBD2. Germline CDR1 and CDR2: SGDLS and YYNGEE. The CDR3 sequence is 16 residues long. Losses at the gene ends were 3 bases for V and 6 bases for J; bases not matched to a gene: 8. CDR3 sequence (DNA): TGTGCCAGCAGCGAGGCGGGACTAGCGGGGGTTCGCGAGCAGTACTTC. Translation gives CASSEAGLAGVREQYF.

There are a few counts of this clone. The gene calls are TRBV3-1 (or the pseudogene TRBV3-2) and TRBJ1-1; tentatively, D is TRBD1 (5 bases). Germline CDR1 is LGHDT and CDR2 is YNNKEL (reference sequence). The CDR3 is 14 amino acids. The V end was cut by 3 bases, the J end by 4 bases, with 12 bases between. The CDR3, as DNA: TGTGCCAGCAGCCACAGACAGATATTCACTGAAGCTTTCTTT. Translation gives CASSHRQIFTEAFF.

The chain has TRBV19 and TRBJ1-5; possibly TRBD1 for D (6 bases). The germline V gene encodes CDR1 LNHDA and CDR2 SQIVND (reference sequence). The V end was cut by 4 bases, the J end by 7 bases, with 17 bases between. This CDR3 is built from 15 residues. The CDR3 bases are TGTGCCAGTAGTACCACAGGGTCAGCACGCCAGCCCCAGCATTTT. Encoded protein: CASSTTGSARQPQHF.

The gene calls are TRBV5-1 and TRBJ2-7; TRBD1 aligns across 9 bases. V shed 4 bases and J 5 bases; nucleotides not matched to a gene: 7. Germline V CDR1 and CDR2: SGHRS, YFSETQ. CDR3 length: 14 residues. CDR3 DNA sequence: TGCGCCAGCAGCCGCCGGGACAGGGTACACGAGCAGTACTTC. It yields the protein CASSRRDRVHEQYF.

As regards this clone: A read error may produce the germline difference seen at one junction end. This rearrangement joins TRBV5-1 to TRBJ1-5, with 9 positions matching TRBD1. CDR1 SGHRS and CDR2 YFSETQ come from the germline V gene. The CDR3 contains 13 residues. Written as DNA, the CDR3 is TGCGCCAGCAGCTTACAGTCGGGACAGGGACTCTCTTTT. This sequence encodes CASSLQSGQGLSF.